The T cell receptor (beta chain) described here comes from a study of monozygotic twins with inflammatory bowel disease. After re-calling the 5' RACE reads, TCRdb lists one entry per CDR3 protein, DNA absent. The sample totals about 350,000 distinct CDR3 sequences; its top ten clones hold approximately 2%. With regard to this clonotype: Its target is unknown.

Study conclusions and caveats: T cell subtypes were not distinguishable in this analysis.

In germline, CDR1 is MNHEY, CDR2 SMNVEV (reference sequence). The CDR3 runs 13 residues. The sequence was obtained from a human donor with ulcerative colitis or Crohn's disease, or a healthy co-twin of an affected twin (not recorded which). The source material was blood. The chain uses TRBV27 and TRBJ2-2; as DNA is missing, the TRBD1 call by TCRdb cannot be tested. CDR3 region: CASAWGRSGELFF.